This TCR beta chain was captured by sequencing in a study of memory CD8 T cells in hepatitis C reinfection. Looking at the study overall: Pre-reinfection samples were taken 55 to 20 weeks before detection.

Time point denoted: pre-reinfection, 55 to 20 weeks before reinfection detection. The sorted cells went straight to TCR sequencing with no prior in vitro expansion. Total naive CD8 T cells were sorted as viable CD3+ CD8+ CD45RO- cells from two donors. The data were produced by immunoSEQ multiplex PCR, yet TCRdb's version contains in-frame clones alone and is incomplete. The sample shows 50,000 or so clones, under 90% of them seen only once. As regards this clone: Antigen unknown.

Study-wide results and limits: Conclusions on public clonotypes and secondary clearance were not definitive with five donors.

The germline gives CDR1 WSHSY, CDR2 SAAADI. Trimming left V 0 bases short and J 9 bases short, with 15 bases between. The CDR3 is 15 residues long. This TCR came from a man aged 18 to 30 with hepatitis C virus infection. The sequencing sample was made of naive CD8+ T cells sorted from blood. The chain uses TRBV10-2 and TRBJ2-1; D not resolved. In DNA form, the CDR3 reads TGCGCCAGCAGTGAGTCGGTCTCGATTCTTAGTGAGCAGTTCTTC. Translated: CASSESVSILSEQFF.